The 4 T cell receptor beta chains given below trace back to one sample, sequenced in a study of CD8+ T cells in alopecia areata. Extracted from the samples, RNA was reverse transcribed into cDNA to serve as the sequencing template. Using immunoSEQ multiplex PCR, the repertoire was profiled, and TCRdb retains in-frame clones only, with some absent. Seen here are around 200,000 clones, under 70% observed once, and the top ten hold 3.5% to 5%. Treatment meaning: oral pan-JAK inhibitor, 5-10 mg twice daily. The material sequenced was CD4+ T cells sorted from blood, taken at week 4, from a patient treated with tofacitinib. These receptors came from a human donor with alopecia areata.

V and J are TRBV4-3 and TRBJ2-7; D gene ambiguous. With 1 base removed from V and 2 bases from J, the gap between germline ends came to 9 bases. The CDR3 is made up of 14 amino acids. In germline, CDR1 is LGHNA, CDR2 YSLEER. For the CDR3, the DNA is TGCGCCAGCAGCCAAGGGGCAGCCACCTACGAGCAGTACTTC. Residues: CASSQGAATYEQYF.

The chain recombines TRBV25-1 with TRBJ1-6; unclear D gene. The CDR3 sequence is 12 residues long. The V end was cut by 5 bases, the J end by 4 bases, with 3 bases between. CDR1 is MGHDK, CDR2 SYGVNS, per germline. CDR3 region: CASSRYNSPLHF. CDR3 in DNA: TGTGCCAGCAGTCGGTATAATTCACCCCTCCACTTT.

V gene TRBV18 combines with J gene TRBJ1-6; tentative D call: TRBD1 (5 bases). CDR1 KGHSH and CDR2 LQKENI come from the germline V gene. The germline V and J ends were trimmed by 2 bases and 7 bases, with 9 bases remaining between them. This CDR3 comprises 14 residues. The CDR3 spells CASSPNRWNSPLHF. DNA for the CDR3: TGTGCCAGCTCACCAAACAGGTGGAATTCACCCCTCCACTTT.

The gene calls are TRBV5-6 and TRBJ2-5, with D unresolved. The germline V gene has CDR1 SGHDT and CDR2 YYEEEE. V lost 0 bases and J lost 7, with 4 bases in between. This CDR3 has 11 residues. CDR3 coding DNA: TGTGCCAGCAGCTTGGCAGGGACCCAGTACTTC. Amino acids: CASSLAGTQYF. Filled out from reference TRBV5-6 and TRBJ2-5, the complete variable domain reads DAGVTQSPTHLIKTRGQQVTLRCSPKSGHDTVSWYQQALGQGPQFIFQYYEEEERQRGNFPDRFSGHQFPNYSSELNVNALLLGDSALYLCASSLAGTQYFGPGTRLLVL.